Sequencing of this T cell receptor (beta chain) was carried out in a study of T cells in Graves' hyperthyroidism and ophthalmopathy. Notes on the study in general: A 13 V-J signature model discriminated ophthalmopathy versus stable hyperthyroidism.

From RNA transcripts, TCR beta CDR3 regions were amplified. HTBI primers were the set used in a first-round RT-PCR of the TCR CDR3. TCRdb redid the calling of the multiplex PCR reads with MiXCR, one entry per CDR3 protein. The top ten clones hold 5% to 6% of a sample with about 420,000 distinct CDR3 sequences, roughly an eighth of them seen once. Looked up from germline, CDR1 is PRHDT and CDR2 is FYEKMQ (reference sequence). The V end was cut by 4 bases, the J end by 8 bases, with 9 bases between. The length of the CDR3 is 12 residues. This clonotype was seen only a few times. Its antigen is not identified.

The TCR comes from a young woman with Graves' hyperthyroidism. The chain is built from TRBV13 and TRBJ2-1; a possible D gene is TRBD2 (5 bases). Sequencing was carried out using blood. As DNA, the CDR3 is TGTGCCAGCAGCTGGCGGGTCGATGAGCAGTTCTTC. Translation: CASSWRVDEQFF.